Below are 5 T cell receptor beta chains sequenced from a single sample in a study of response to subunit inactivated influenza vaccine (dated by TCRdb to the late 2010s). Library creation used RT-PCR. The reads were generated on an Illumina HiSeq 2500. Using fastp trimming at Q25 and MiXCR clonotype assembly, TCRdb reanalyzed the public sequencing data and kept in-frame beta chains. Identical CDR3 proteins give one entry, which carries the most common genes and DNA. For this sample the table gives fewer than 800,000 distinct CDR3 sequences, of which more than 15% were detected only once. Of the sample, 9.5% to 13% is held by the ten largest clones. Specimen: PBMCs from blood, collected approximately 12 days after vaccination. The source is a man in his forties or fifties who received an inactivated influenza vaccine. Donor details come from another sample of the same person, matched by shared clones.

The chain links TRBV7-2 to TRBJ2-1, with 8 bases identical to TRBD2. The germline gives CDR1 SGHTA, CDR2 FQGNSA. The CDR3 extends over 16 amino acids. V trimming: 1 base; J trimming: 0 bases; junction bases outside the gene matches: 2. CDR3 nucleotide sequence: TGTGCCAGCAGCTTAGGAGGGACTAGCTCCTACAATGAGCAGTTCTTC. Protein sequence: CASSLGGTSSYNEQFF.

The chain uses TRBV20-1 and TRBJ1-1, with unresolved D. CDR1 is DFQATT and CDR2 is SNEGSKA in the germline V gene (reference sequence). V gave up 4 bases and J gave up 0 bases, with 9 bases separating them. The CDR3 has 13 amino acids. CDR3 DNA: TGCAGTGCTATAAGACACATGAACACTGAAGCTTTCTTT. Its translation is CSAIRHMNTEAFF.

The gene calls are TRBV5-1 and TRBJ1-1; weak D call: TRBD1 (5 bases). The germline gives CDR1 SGHRS, CDR2 YFSETQ. Trimming left V 0 bases short and J 5 bases short, with 14 bases between. This CDR3 comprises 15 residues. This CDR3 is CASSLDPGVGTEAFF. CDR3 sequence (DNA): TGCGCCAGCAGCTTGGATCCGGGGGTTGGGACTGAAGCTTTCTTT.

V and J are TRBV5-1 and TRBJ2-7; D possibly corresponds to TRBD1 (6 bases). V lost 1 base and J 3 bases, leaving 20 bases between the germline ends. This CDR3 has 17 residues. CDR1 is SGHRS, CDR2 YFSETQ, per germline. The CDR3 DNA reads as TGCGCCAGCAGCTTGAGTATATCGTTAGGGGGAGACTACGAGCAGTACTTC. Translation gives CASSLSISLGGDYEQYF.

A few counts support this clonotype. The chain employs TRBV7-2 and TRBJ2-1; 8 positions agree with TRBD2. The CDR3 sequence is 14 residues long. In germline, CDR1 is SGHTA, CDR2 FQGNSA. V gave up 5 bases and J gave up 7 bases; unmatched junction bases: 7. The CDR3: CASSDSGRGNEQFF. Written as DNA, the CDR3 is TGTGCCAGCAGCGACAGCGGGAGAGGGAATGAGCAGTTCTTC.